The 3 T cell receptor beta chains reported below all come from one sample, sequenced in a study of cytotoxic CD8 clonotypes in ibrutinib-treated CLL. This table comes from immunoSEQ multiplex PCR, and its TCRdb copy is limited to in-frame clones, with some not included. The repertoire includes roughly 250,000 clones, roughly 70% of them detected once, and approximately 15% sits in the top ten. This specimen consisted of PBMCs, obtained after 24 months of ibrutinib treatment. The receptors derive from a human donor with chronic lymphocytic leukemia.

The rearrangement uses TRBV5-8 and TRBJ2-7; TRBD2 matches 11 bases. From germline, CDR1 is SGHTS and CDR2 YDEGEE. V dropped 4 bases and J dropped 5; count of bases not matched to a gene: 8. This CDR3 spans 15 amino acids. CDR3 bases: TGTGCCAGCAGCGCACTAGCGGGAGTGGGAGACGAGCAGTACTTC. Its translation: CASSALAGVGDEQYF.

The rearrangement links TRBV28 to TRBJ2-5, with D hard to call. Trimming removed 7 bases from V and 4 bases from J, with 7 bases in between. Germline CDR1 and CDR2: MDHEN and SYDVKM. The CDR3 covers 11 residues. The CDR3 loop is CASTLGETQYF. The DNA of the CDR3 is TGTGCCAGCACCCTGGGAGAGACCCAGTACTTC.

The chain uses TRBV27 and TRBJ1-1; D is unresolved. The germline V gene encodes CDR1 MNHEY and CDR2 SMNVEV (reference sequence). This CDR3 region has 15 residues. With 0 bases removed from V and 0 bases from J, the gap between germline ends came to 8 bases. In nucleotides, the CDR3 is TGTGCCAGCAGTTTATCCCGGGCCTTGAACACTGAAGCTTTCTTT. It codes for CASSLSRALNTEAFF.